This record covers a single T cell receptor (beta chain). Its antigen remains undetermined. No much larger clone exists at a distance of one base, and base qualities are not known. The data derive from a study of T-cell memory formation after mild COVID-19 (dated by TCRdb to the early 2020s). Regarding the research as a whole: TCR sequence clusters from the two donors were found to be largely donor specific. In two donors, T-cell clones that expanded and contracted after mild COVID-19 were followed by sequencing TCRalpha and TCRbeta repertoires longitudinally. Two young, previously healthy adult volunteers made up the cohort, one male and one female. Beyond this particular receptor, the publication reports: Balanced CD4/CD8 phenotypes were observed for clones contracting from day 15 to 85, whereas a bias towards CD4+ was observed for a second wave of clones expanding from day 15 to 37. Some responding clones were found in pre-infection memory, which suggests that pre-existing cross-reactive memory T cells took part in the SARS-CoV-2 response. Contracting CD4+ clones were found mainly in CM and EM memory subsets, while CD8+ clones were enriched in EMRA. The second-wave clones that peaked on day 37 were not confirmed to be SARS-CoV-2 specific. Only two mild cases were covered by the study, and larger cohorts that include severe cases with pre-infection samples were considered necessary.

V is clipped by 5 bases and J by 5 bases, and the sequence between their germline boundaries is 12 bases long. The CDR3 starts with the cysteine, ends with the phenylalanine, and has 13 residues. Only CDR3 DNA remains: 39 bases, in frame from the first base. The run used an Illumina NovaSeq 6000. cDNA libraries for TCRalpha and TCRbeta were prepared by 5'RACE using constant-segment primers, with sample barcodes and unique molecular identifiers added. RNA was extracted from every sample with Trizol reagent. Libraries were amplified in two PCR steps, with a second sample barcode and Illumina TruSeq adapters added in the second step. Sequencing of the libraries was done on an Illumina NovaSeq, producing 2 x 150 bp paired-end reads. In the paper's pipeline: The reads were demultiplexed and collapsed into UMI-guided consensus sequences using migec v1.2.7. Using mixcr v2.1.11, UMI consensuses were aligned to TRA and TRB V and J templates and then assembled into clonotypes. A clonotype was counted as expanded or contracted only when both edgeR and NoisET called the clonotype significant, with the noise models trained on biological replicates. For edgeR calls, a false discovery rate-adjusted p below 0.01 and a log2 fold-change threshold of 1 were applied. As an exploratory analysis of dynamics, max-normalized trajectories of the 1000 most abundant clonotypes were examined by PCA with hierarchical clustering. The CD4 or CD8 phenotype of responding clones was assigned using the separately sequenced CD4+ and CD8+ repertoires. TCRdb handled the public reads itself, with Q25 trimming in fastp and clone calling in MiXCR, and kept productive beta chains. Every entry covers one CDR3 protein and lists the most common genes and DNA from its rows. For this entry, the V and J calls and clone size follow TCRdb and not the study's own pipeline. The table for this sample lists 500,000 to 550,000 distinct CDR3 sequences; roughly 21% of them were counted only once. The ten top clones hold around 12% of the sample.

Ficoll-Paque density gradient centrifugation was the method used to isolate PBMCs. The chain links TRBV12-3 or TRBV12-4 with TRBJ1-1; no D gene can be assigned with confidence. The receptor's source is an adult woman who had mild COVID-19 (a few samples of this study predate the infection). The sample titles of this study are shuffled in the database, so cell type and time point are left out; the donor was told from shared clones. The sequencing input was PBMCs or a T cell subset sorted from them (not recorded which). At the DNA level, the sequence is TGTGCCAGCAGTCTACAAATATTGACTGAAGCTTTCTTT. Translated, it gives CASSLQILTEAFF.